This TCR beta chain is drawn from a study of PD-1 blockade in classical Hodgkin lymphoma. All the patients suffered relapse after autologous stem cell transplantation, and brentuximab vedotin exposure differed. Through magnetic negative selection, CD8+ T cells were separated from PBMCs that had been thawed. Note on this clone: The antigen is not known.

Study results and caveats: Reported baseline diversity: healthy donors highest, relapsed/refractory patients lowest.

This table comes from immunoSEQ multiplex PCR, and its TCRdb copy is limited to in-frame clones, with some not included. Of around 13,000 clones in the sample, under 85% were seen once. CDR3 length: 17 amino acids. Per the germline V gene, CDR1 is LGHNA and CDR2 is YSLEER. Trimming cost V 1 base and J 3 bases; bases outside gene matches: 10. The V call is TRBV4-3, the J call TRBJ1-1; 8 bases align to TRBD1. The TCR originated in a human donor with classical Hodgkin lymphoma. The material sequenced was CD8+ T cells from blood, taken at baseline. CDR3 bases: TGCGCCAGCAGCCAAGGGGGGACAGGACGACGAGACACTGAAGCTTTCTTT. Protein sequence: CASSQGGTGRRDTEAFF.